This TCR beta chain was sequenced in a study of T cell clonotyping in hematopoietic cell transplantation. Here immunoSEQ multiplex PCR was the method, and the copy in TCRdb shows in-frame clones only, minus some. The sample contains 26,000 or so clones, approximately 96% of which appear only once. General study points: Without cell sorting, CD4 versus CD8 contributions remain unresolved. Higher Inverse Simpson Index values in graft donor and pretransplant recipient predicted broader posttransplant TCR diversity. Pathologically expanded recipient clonotypes increased progressively from day 30 to day 180 as diversity fell. At the given depth, recipient repertoires were over 95% de novo clonotypes.

This clone has only one observation. Its matching antigen is unknown. The sequencing input was peripheral blood mononuclear cells. The receptor comes from a man aged 50-59 years in good health. Some clones in this sample may be carry-over from other donors' samples.

CDR3 nucleotides: TGTGCCAGCAGCACAGGGGGCTTTTTGGAGCAGTACTTC. Encoded protein: CASSTGGFLEQYF. The J gene is TRBJ2-7, the V gene TRBV5-6; TRBD1 matches 9 bases. J was trimmed by 7 bases and V by 4 bases; bases with no gene match: 6. The CDR3 is made up of 13 amino acids. CDR1 is SGHDT, CDR2 YYEEEE, per germline.